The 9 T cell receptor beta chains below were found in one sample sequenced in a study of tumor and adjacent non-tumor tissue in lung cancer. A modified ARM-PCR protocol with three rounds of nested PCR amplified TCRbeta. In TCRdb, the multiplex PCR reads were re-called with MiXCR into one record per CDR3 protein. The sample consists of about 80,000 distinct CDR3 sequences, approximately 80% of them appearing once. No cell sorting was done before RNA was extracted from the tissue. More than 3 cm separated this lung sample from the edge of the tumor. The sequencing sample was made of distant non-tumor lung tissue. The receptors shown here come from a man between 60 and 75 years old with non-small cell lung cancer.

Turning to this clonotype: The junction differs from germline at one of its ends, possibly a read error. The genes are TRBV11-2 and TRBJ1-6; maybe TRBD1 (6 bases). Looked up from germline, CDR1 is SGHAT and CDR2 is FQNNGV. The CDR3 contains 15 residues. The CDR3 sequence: CASSLGWDNDSPFHF. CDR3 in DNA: TGTGCCAGCAGCTTAGGATGGGACAATGATTCACCCTTCCACTTT.

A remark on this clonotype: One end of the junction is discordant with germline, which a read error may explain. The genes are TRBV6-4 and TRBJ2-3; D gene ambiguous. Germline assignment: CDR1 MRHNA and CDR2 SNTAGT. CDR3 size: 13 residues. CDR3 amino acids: CVSSVSSTDTQYF. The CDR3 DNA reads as TGTGTCAGCAGTGTCTCCAGCACAGATACGCAGTATTTT.

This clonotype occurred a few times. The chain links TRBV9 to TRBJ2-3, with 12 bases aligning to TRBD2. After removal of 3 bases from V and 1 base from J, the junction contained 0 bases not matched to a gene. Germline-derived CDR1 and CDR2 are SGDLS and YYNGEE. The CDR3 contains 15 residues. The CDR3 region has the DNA TGTGCCAGCAGCGGGACTAGCGGGGGCACAGATACGCAGTATTTT. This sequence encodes CASSGTSGGTDTQYF.

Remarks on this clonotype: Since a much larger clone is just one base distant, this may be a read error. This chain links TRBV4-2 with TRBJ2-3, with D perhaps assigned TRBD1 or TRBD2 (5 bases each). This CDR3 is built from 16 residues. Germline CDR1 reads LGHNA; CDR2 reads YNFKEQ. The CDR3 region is CASSKEASPGPATQYF. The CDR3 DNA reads TGTGCCAGCAGCAAAGAGGCTAGCCCAGGGCCAGCTACGCAGTATTTT.

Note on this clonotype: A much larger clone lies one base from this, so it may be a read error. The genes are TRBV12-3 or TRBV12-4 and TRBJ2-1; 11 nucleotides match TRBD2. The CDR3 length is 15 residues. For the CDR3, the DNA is TGTGCCAGCACCGAATTACTAGCGGGGGACAATGAGCAGTCCTTC. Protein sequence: CASTELLAGDNEQSF.

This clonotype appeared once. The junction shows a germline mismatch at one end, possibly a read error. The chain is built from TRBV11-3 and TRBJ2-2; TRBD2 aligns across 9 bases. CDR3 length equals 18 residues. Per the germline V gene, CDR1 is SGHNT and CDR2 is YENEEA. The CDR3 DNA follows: TGTGCCAACGGCTCCCGGGGAGCGGGAGGATACAGAGCCGGGGTGCTGTTTTTT. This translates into CANGSRGAGGYRAGVLFF.

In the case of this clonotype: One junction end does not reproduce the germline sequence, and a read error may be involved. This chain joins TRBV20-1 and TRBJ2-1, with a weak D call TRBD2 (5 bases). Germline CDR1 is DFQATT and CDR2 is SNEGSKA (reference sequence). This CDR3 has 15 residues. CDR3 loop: CSARDRSSSYNDQFF. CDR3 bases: TGCAGTGCTAGAGATCGGTCTAGCAGCTACAATGACCAGTTCTTC.

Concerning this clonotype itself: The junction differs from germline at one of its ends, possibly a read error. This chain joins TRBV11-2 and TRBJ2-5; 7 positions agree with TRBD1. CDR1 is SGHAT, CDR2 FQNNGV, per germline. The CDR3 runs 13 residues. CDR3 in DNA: TGTGCCAGCAACTCTACAGGGGAAGAGATCCGGTACTTT. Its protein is CASNSTGEEIRYF.

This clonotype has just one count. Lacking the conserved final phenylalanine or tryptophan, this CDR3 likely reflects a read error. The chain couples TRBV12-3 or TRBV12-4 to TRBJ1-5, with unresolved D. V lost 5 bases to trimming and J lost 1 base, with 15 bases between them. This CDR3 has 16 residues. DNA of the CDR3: TGTGCCAGCAGTCCCCTCGGGAGAGGGAGCAATCAGCCCCAGCATTTA. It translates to CASSPLGRGSNQPQHL.